Shown below are 9 T cell receptor beta chains from a single sample sequenced in a study of early T cells in non-severe SARS-CoV-2 infection. TCRdb processed the 5' RACE reads anew with MiXCR; each CDR3 protein has one entry. Altogether about 69,000 distinct CDR3 sequences are present, roughly 4.6% being singletons, with the ten largest covering roughly 3.7%. Material: whole blood, obtained at baseline. The receptor set was obtained from an adult who was a healthcare worker with PCR-confirmed SARS-CoV-2 infection or an uninfected control (not recorded which). The donor label of this sample is uncertain.

This clonotype was seen many times. V and J are TRBV12-3 or TRBV12-4 and TRBJ2-3; 7 bases line up with TRBD1. There are 13 residues in the CDR3. The V gene end was trimmed by 4 bases and the J gene end by 5 bases; junction bases not matched to a gene: 3. This CDR3 reads CASSSQGRDTQYF. Written as DNA, the CDR3 is TGTGCCAGCAGTTCACAGGGGAGAGATACGCAGTATTTT.

In its sample, this clonotype was seen many times. This chain uses TRBV18 with TRBJ1-5; D ambiguous. The V gene's germline CDR1 is KGHSH and CDR2 LQKENI. CDR3 length equals 16 residues. V was shortened by 3 bases and J by 0 bases, with 12 bases between the two germline ends. This chain's CDR3 is CASSPERTDSNQPQHF. In nucleotides, the CDR3 is TGTGCCAGCTCACCCGAACGGACGGATAGCAATCAGCCCCAGCATTTT.

There are a few counts of this clonotype. The chain couples TRBV7-9 to TRBJ2-6, with 8 nucleotides matching TRBD1. The germline CDR1 and CDR2 sequences are SEHNR and FQNEAQ (reference sequence). The CDR3 spans 17 residues. J was trimmed by 0 bases and V by 3 bases; bases with no gene match: 4. The CDR3 sequence is CASSLTGEYSGANVLTF. DNA of the CDR3: TGTGCCAGCAGCTTGACAGGGGAATACTCTGGGGCCAACGTCCTGACTTTC.

The V and J genes are TRBV11-1 and TRBJ1-1; D is uncertain. The CDR3 is made up of 14 amino acids. CDR1 and CDR2 (germline): SGHAT, FQDESV (reference sequence). Trimming cost V 5 bases and J 3 bases, with 13 bases left between them. This chain's CDR3 is CASSLDFGDTEAFF. CDR3 DNA sequence: TGTGCCAGCAGCCTGGACTTCGGGGACACTGAAGCTTTCTTT.

This clonotype was counted at least ten times. This chain joins TRBV13 and TRBJ2-5; D remains unclear. Germline V gene sequence: CDR1 PRHDT, CDR2 FYEKMQ (reference sequence). Trimming took off 2 bases at V and 3 bases at J, with 7 bases between the two ends. The CDR3 loop spans 13 amino acids. CDR3 coding DNA: TGTGCCAGCAGCTTAAGTGTAGAAGAGACCCAGTACTTC. Amino acids: CASSLSVEETQYF.

This chain links TRBV7-2 with TRBJ1-1; tentatively, D is TRBD1 (6 bases). Germline CDR1 and CDR2: SGHTA and FQGNSA. The V and J ends lost 3 bases and 0 bases respectively, with 8 bases between them. The CDR3 has 14 amino acids. This CDR3 is CASSLRTVNTEAFF. The CDR3 nucleotides are TGTGCCAGCAGCTTGAGGACAGTGAACACTGAAGCTTTCTTT.

Ten or more counts support this clonotype. CDR3 in amino acids: CASSLLGGRGNQPQHF. CDR3 coding DNA: TGTGCCAGCAGCTTGCTAGGTGGGAGGGGCAATCAGCCCCAGCATTTT. V usage is TRBV5-5 and J usage is TRBJ1-5; D is ambiguous. The germline V gene encodes CDR1 SGHKS and CDR2 YYEKEE (reference sequence). The CDR3 totals 16 residues. With 1 base removed from V and 2 bases from J, the gap between germline ends came to 13 bases.

V usage is TRBV15 and J usage is TRBJ1-1; D uncertain. In germline, CDR1 is LNHNV, CDR2 YYDKDF (reference sequence). Trimming removed 0 bases from V and 3 bases from J, with 5 bases in between. CDR3 length equals 13 residues. The CDR3 DNA reads as TGTGCCACCAGCAGAGAGGCCTACACTGAAGCTTTCTTT. Amino acids: CATSREAYTEAFF.

The table lists this clonotype with many counts. The chain links TRBV11-2 to TRBJ2-7, with D perhaps TRBD2 (5 bases). Per germline, CDR1 SGHAT and CDR2 FQNNGV. The CDR3 sequence is 19 residues long. Trimming stripped 5 bases from V and 12 bases from J, with 38 bases between. CDR3 amino acids: CASSPLRTAILLATTRPYF. CDR3 nucleotide sequence: TGTGCCAGCAGCCCACTCCGGACCGCCATTCTCCTAGCCACTACGAGACCGTACTTC. Full variable domain (rest looked up from reference TRBV11-2 and TRBJ2-7): EAGVAQSPRYKIIEKRQSVAFWCNPISGHATLYWYQQILGQGPKLLIQFQNNGVVDDSQLPKDRFSAERLKGVDSTLKIQPAKLEDSAVYLCASSPLRTAILLATTRPYFGPGTRLTVT.